The clone carrying this TCR beta chain appeared a few times. Its matching antigen is unknown. The sample contains more than one DNA sequence encoding this CDR3. The germline V gene encodes CDR1 MNHEY and CDR2 SMNVEV (reference sequence). The CDR3 spans 14 residues. J lost 4 bases, V lost 5 bases, and 4 bases had no gene match. The source of the sample is a study of cytomegalovirus exposure and HLA in healthy donors. Across the study: Previous work identified 90 million to 130 million unique TCR beta sequences from around 180 million T cells.

Study outcomes and limitations: The study listed 164 cytomegalovirus-associated TCR beta chains. When a later analysis was performed, an Asian-associated ancestry cluster reportedly had fewer N-insertions than the roughly 730-donor mean. Earlier analysis looked at TCR beta V segments, and most were productive about 90% or about 30% of the time.

Vbeta (60) and Jbeta (13) primers were used in the PCR. TCRdb's copy holds only in-frame clones and misses some; the assay was immunoSEQ multiplex PCR. The data contain roughly 200,000 clones, over 65% of them singletons. The J gene is TRBJ1-1, the V gene TRBV27; 10 bases agree with TRBD1. The sequencing input was PBMCs. The receptor was derived from a woman aged 55 to 70 in good health and CMV-seropositive. CDR3 sequence reads: CASSPRTGGTEAFF. CDR3 nucleotides: TGTGCCAGCAGTCCCAGGACAGGGGGCACTGAAGCTTTCTTT.